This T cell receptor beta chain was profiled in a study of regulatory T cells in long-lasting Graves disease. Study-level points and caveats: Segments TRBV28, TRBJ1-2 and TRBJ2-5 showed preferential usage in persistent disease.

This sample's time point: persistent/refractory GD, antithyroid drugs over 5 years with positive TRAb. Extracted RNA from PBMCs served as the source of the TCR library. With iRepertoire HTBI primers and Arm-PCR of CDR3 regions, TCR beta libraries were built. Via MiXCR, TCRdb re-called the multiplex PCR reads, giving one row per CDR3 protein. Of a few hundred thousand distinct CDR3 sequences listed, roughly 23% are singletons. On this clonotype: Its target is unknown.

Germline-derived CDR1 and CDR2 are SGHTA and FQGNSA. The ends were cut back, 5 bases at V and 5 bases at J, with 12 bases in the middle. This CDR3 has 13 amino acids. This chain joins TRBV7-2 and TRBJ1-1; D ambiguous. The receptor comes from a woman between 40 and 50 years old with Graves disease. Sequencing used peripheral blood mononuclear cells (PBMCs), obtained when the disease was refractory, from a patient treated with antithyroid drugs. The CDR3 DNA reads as TGTGCCAGCAGCCTTAGCGGATGGACTGAAGCTTTCTTT. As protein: CASSLSGWTEAFF.